This passage covers 8 T cell receptor beta chains from one sample sequenced in a study of cytomegalovirus exposure and HLA in healthy donors. Profiling relied on immunoSEQ multiplex PCR, and the TCRdb table lists in-frame clones only, not all of them. The sample includes 120,000 or so clones, 85% of them seen just once. The sample was PBMCs. These receptors were obtained from a woman under 40 in good health and CMV-seronegative.

This clone was found once. The V and J genes are TRBV11-2 and TRBJ2-2; 7 bases are a match to TRBD2. The CDR3 extends over 15 amino acids. Per the germline V gene, CDR1 is SGHAT and CDR2 is FQNNGV. The V and J ends lost 3 bases and 2 bases, in that order; junction bases with no gene match: 3. This CDR3 reads CASSLGRGNTGELFF. The CDR3 DNA is TGTGCCAGCAGCTTGGGGAGGGGAAACACCGGGGAGCTGTTTTTT.

A few counts support this clone. The chain recombines TRBV19 with TRBJ1-6; 9 bases map to TRBD1. CDR3 length: 16 residues. The germline gives CDR1 LNHDA, CDR2 SQIVND (reference sequence). Unmatched junction bases numbered 9, after V lost 4 bases and J lost 8 bases. CDR3 residues: CASSTRVWTGDSPLHF. The CDR3 DNA reads as TGTGCCAGTAGTACCCGGGTCTGGACAGGGGATTCACCCCTCCACTTT.

V usage is TRBV29-1 and J usage is TRBJ1-1; D not certain. Looked up from germline, CDR1 is SQVTM and CDR2 is ANQGSEA. This CDR3 has 13 amino acids. V was pared by 6 bases and J by 0 bases, with 11 bases between. The DNA of the CDR3 is TGCAGCGTCGCCAGGTCTTTGAACACTGAAGCTTTCTTT. It translates to CSVARSLNTEAFF.

The chain recombines TRBV6-6 with TRBJ1-4; maybe TRBD1 (6 bases). The CDR3 runs to 16 residues. Germline V CDR1 and CDR2: MNHNY, SVGAGI (reference sequence). The V end lost 0 bases, the J end lost 5 bases, and 13 bases lay between the germline ends. CDR3 sequence reads: CASSYSFRTENEKLFF. The DNA for the CDR3 is TGTGCCAGCAGTTACTCTTTCAGGACAGAGAATGAAAAACTGTTTTTT.

The rearrangement joins TRBV5-1 to TRBJ2-3, with D maybe TRBD1 (5 bases). Germline CDR1 SGHRS, CDR2 YFSETQ. The CDR3 spans 13 residues. The V gene lost 0 bases and the J gene lost 5 bases, with 7 bases spanning the gap. The CDR3 loop is CASSLDRGDTQYF. CDR3 in DNA: TGCGCCAGCAGCTTGGATAGGGGAGATACGCAGTATTTT.

The chain carries TRBV7-3 and TRBJ2-1; weak D call: TRBD2 (5 bases). The germline CDR1 and CDR2 sequences are SGHTA and FQGTGA. V was shortened by 1 base and J by 7 bases, with 20 bases between the two germline ends. The CDR3 has 17 amino acids. The DNA of the CDR3 is TGTGCCAGCAGCTTAAGAGGTGCCACGGGGAAGGGAAATGAGCAGTTCTTC. Protein sequence: CASSLRGATGKGNEQFF. The variable domain in full, with the rest retrieved from reference TRBV7-3 and TRBJ2-1, is GAGVSQTPSNKVTEKGKYVELRCDPISGHTALYWYRQSLGQGPEFLIYFQGTGAADDSGLPNDRFFAVRPEGSVSTLKIQRTERGDSAVYLCASSLRGATGKGNEQFFGPGTRLTVL.

This clone appeared a few times. The chain couples TRBV18 to TRBJ2-7; 9 bases fit TRBD1. The germline CDR1 and CDR2 sequences are KGHSH and LQKENI. The CDR3 runs 14 residues. Trimming cost V 6 bases and J 2 bases; bases outside gene matches: 5. The CDR3 protein is CASSKGQGPYEQYF. The CDR3 region has the DNA TGTGCCAGCTCGAAGGGACAGGGACCCTACGAGCAGTACTTC. Combining the CDR3 with reference TRBV18 and TRBJ2-7 gives the whole variable domain NAGVMQNPRHLVRRRGQEARLRCSPMKGHSHVYWYRQLPEEGLKFMVYLQKENIIDESGMPKERFSAEFPKEGPSILRIQQVVRGDSAAYFCASSKGQGPYEQYFGPGTRLTVT.

V and J are TRBV6-6 and TRBJ2-5; tentative D call: TRBD2 (5 bases). Trimming shortened V by 0 bases and J by 5 bases, and 10 bases separated the two germline ends. Germline CDR1 is MNHNY and CDR2 is SVGAGI (reference sequence). The length of the CDR3 is 14 residues. The CDR3 nucleotides are TGTGCCAGCAGTTACTCGAGCGGAGGTGAGACCCAGTACTTC. Amino acid sequence: CASSYSSGGETQYF.